A selection of T cell receptor beta chains follows, all from one sample in a study of blood T cell repertoires in COVID-19. The table came from immunoSEQ multiplex PCR; TCRdb's copy has only in-frame clones and leaves some out. The table includes about 250,000 clones, roughly 87% detected once. The sequenced sample was PBMCs or T cells enriched from blood (not recorded which). The receptors come from a woman aged 30 to 39 with acute COVID-19. The CDR3 runs from the conserved cysteine through the conserved F or W. The order of the fields is clone size, J gene, D gene, V gene, CDR3 protein, CDR3 DNA. The D gene is left open where the match is weak. A row's size may be missing; if present it is once, few, many or a size class.

.,TRBJ2-1,TRBD1,TRBV5-1,CASSLGQGFTGEQFF,TGCGCCAGCAGCTTGGGACAGGGGTTTACAGGTGAGCAGTTCTTC
.,TRBJ2-1,TRBD2,TRBV11-1,CASTSSGEPHNEQFF,TGTGCCAGCACCTCTAGCGGGGAACCTCACAATGAGCAGTTCTTC
.,TRBJ2-5,.,TRBV5-1,CASSLQAWGGRTQYF,TGCGCCAGCAGCTTGCAGGCTTGGGGGGGCCGGACCCAGTACTTC
.,TRBJ1-2,.,TRBV10-3,CATAQQVLFYGYTF,TGTGCCACCGCACAACAGGTGTTATTTTATGGCTACACCTTC
.,TRBJ2-7,TRBD2,TRBV10-3,CAISEGSGGPYEQYF,TGTGCCATCAGTGAGGGTAGCGGGGGGCCCTACGAGCAGTACTTC
.,TRBJ1-3,.,TRBV19,CASSSRTSGNTIYF,TGTGCCAGTAGTAGTAGGACAAGCGGAAACACCATATATTTT
.,TRBJ1-6,.,TRBV5-1,CASRQSANSPLHF,TGCGCCAGCAGGCAGAGCGCGAATTCACCCCTCCACTTT
.,TRBJ2-5,TRBD2,TRBV27,CASSYDLAGGPKTQYF,TGTGCCAGCAGCTACGACTTAGCGGGGGGGCCGAAGACCCAGTACTTC
.,TRBJ1-3,.,TRBV30,CAWSGGTVAGNTIYF,TGTGCCTGGAGTGGGGGCACAGTTGCTGGAAACACCATATATTTT
.,TRBJ2-7,TRBD1,TRBV4-3,CASSQNPGQGEQYF,TGCGCCAGCAGCCAAAACCCCGGACAGGGCGAGCAGTACTTC
.,TRBJ2-1,.,TRBV15,CATSRDWGRRVPNEQFF,TGTGCCACCAGCAGAGATTGGGGCCGCAGGGTCCCTAATGAGCAGTTCTTC
.,TRBJ2-1,TRBD1,TRBV5-1,CASQRDRNLGEQFF,TGCGCCAGCCAACGGGACAGAAACCTTGGGGAGCAGTTCTTC
.,TRBJ1-2,.,TRBV7-9,CASSLVGGVYGYTF,TGTGCCAGCAGCTTAGTAGGGGGGGTCTATGGCTACACCTTC
.,TRBJ2-2,TRBD2,TRBV4-1,CASSPIREGTGELFF,TGCGCCAGCAGCCCTATTCGGGAGGGGACCGGGGAGCTGTTTTTT
.,TRBJ1-1,.,TRBV19,CASTWGTSDTEAFF,TGTGCCAGTACCTGGGGGACATCGGACACTGAAGCTTTCTTT
.,TRBJ1-2,TRBD1,TRBV6-6,CASRTGDGYGYTF,TGTGCCAGCAGAACAGGGGATGGGTATGGCTACACCTTC
.,TRBJ2-2,.,TRBV3-1/TRBV3-2,CASTARGYRGELFF,TGTGCCAGCACCGCCAGGGGTTACCGGGGGGAGCTGTTTTTT
.,TRBJ1-2,TRBD1,TRBV4-2,CASINRGPTYGYTF,TGTGCCAGCATAAACAGGGGGCCGACCTATGGCTACACCTTC
.,TRBJ2-3,TRBD2,TRBV5-4,CASSLETSGGTDTQYF,TGTGCCAGCAGCCTGGAGACTAGCGGGGGCACAGATACGCAGTATTTT
few,TRBJ1-2,.,TRBV7-2,CASSRTILRRANYGYTF,TGTGCCAGCAGCCGCACAATCTTACGGAGAGCCAACTATGGCTACACCTTC
.,TRBJ1-3,.,TRBV11-2,CASSSGGIGNTIYF,TGTGCCAGCAGCTCGGGAGGGATAGGAAACACCATATATTTT
.,TRBJ2-3,.,TRBV7-2,CASSPFAGANTDTQYF,TGTGCCAGCAGTCCTTTCGCGGGGGCCAACACAGATACGCAGTATTTT
.,TRBJ2-3,.,TRBV4-1,CASSQNRGSSTDTQYF,TGCGCCAGCAGCCAGAACCGGGGGTCTAGCACAGATACGCAGTATTTT
.,TRBJ1-1,.,TRBV5-1,CASSLGRQGTEAFF,TGCGCCAGCAGCTTGGGTCGGCAGGGCACTGAAGCTTTCTTT
.,TRBJ2-7,.,TRBV30,CAWRLQGTAYEQYF,TGTGCCTGGAGGCTACAGGGTACAGCCTACGAGCAGTACTTC
.,TRBJ2-2,TRBD2,TRBV10-1,CASSDVAGGTGELFF,TGCGCCAGCAGTGATGTAGCGGGGGGGACCGGGGAGCTGTTTTTT
.,TRBJ1-1,.,TRBV19,CASFDGQLTEAFF,TGTGCCAGTTTTGACGGACAGCTAACTGAAGCTTTCTTT
.,TRBJ1-1,.,TRBV6-1,CASSESRNTDSLNTEAFF,TGTGCCAGCAGTGAATCCAGAAATACCGACAGTTTGAACACTGAAGCTTTCTTT
.,TRBJ2-3,.,TRBV19,CASSIAQGGADTQYF,TGTGCCAGTAGTATTGCACAGGGAGGGGCAGATACGCAGTATTTT
.,TRBJ1-1,.,TRBV27,CASSPGGGGNTEAFF,TGTGCCAGCAGCCCTGGGGGAGGGGGGAACACTGAAGCTTTCTTT
.,TRBJ1-4,TRBD1,TRBV5-5,CASSLGTGREKLFF,TGTGCCAGCAGCTTGGGGACAGGGAGGGAAAAACTGTTTTTT
.,TRBJ1-1,TRBD1,TRBV12-5,CASGFTGGANTEAFF,TGTGCTAGTGGTTTTACAGGGGGCGCGAACACTGAAGCTTTCTTT